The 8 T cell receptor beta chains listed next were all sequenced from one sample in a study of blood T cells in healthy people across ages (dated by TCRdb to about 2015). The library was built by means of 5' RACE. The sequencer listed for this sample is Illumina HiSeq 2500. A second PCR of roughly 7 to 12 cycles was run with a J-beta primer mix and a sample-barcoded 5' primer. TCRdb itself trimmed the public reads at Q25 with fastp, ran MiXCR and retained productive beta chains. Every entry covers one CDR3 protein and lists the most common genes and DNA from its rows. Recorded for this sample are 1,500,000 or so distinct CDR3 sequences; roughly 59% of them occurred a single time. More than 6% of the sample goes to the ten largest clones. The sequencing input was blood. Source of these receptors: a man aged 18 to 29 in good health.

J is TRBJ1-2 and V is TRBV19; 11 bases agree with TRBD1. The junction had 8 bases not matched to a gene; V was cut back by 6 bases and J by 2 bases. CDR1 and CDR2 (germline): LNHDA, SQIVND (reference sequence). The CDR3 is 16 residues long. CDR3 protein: CASSPGQGASNYGYTF. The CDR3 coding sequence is TGTGCCAGTAGCCCTGGACAGGGGGCTTCGAACTATGGCTACACCTTC.

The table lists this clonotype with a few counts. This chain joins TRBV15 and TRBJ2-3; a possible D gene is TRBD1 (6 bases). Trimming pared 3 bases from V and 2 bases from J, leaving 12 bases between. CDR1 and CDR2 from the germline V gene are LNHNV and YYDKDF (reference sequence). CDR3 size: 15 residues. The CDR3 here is CATSSPTGNTDTQYF. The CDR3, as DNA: TGTGCCACCAGCAGTCCGACAGGAAACACAGATACGCAGTATTTT. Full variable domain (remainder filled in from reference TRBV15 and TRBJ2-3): DAMVIQNPRYQVTQFGKPVTLSCSQTLNHNVMYWYQQKSSQAPKLLFHYYDKDFNNEADTPDNFQSRRPNTSFCFLDIRSPGLGDTAMYLCATSSPTGNTDTQYFGPGTRLTVL.

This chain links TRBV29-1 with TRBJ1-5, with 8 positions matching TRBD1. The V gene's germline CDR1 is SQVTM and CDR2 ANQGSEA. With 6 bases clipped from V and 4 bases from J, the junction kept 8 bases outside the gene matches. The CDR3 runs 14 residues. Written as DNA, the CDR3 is TGCAGCGTCACCCTGGACAGGGCTAATCAGCCCCAGCATTTT. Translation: CSVTLDRANQPQHF.

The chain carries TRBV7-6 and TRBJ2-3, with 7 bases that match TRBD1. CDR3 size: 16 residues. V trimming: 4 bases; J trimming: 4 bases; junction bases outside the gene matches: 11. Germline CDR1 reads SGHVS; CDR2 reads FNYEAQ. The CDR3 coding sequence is TGTGCCAGCAGCTCCTCCTACAGGGGTCGATCAGATACGCAGTATTTT. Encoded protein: CASSSSYRGRSDTQYF.

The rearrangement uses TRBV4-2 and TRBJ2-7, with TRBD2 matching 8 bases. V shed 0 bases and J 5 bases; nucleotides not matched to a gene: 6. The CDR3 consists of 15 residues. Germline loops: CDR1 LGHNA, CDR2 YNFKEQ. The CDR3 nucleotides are TGTGCCAGCAGCCAAGATCCCGGGGGGGGCGACGAGCAGTACTTC. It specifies CASSQDPGGGDEQYF.

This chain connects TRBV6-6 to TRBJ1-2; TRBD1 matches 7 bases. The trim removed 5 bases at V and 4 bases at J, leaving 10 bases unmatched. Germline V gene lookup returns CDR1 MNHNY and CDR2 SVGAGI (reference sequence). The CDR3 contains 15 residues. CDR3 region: CASSEINRGLYGYTF. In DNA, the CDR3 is TGTGCCAGCAGTGAGATAAACAGGGGACTCTATGGCTACACCTTC.

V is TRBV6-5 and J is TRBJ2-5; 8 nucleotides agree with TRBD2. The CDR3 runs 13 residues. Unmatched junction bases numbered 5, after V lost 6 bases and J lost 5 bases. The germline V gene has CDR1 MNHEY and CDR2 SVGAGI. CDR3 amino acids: CASRIAGRETQYF. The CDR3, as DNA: TGTGCCAGCAGAATAGCGGGGAGGGAGACCCAGTACTTC.

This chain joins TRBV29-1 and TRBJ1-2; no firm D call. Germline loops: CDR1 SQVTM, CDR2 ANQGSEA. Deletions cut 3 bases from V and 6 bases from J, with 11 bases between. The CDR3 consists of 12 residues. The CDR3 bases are TGCAGCGTTGACTCCGCCCTGAATGGCTACACCTTC. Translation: CSVDSALNGYTF.